These T cell receptor beta chains were read from a single sample in a study of CD8 T cells in ankylosing spondylitis. TCRdb fed the 5' RACE reads into MiXCR, producing one record per CDR3 protein. The sample yields some 250,000 distinct CDR3 sequences, more than 20% seen once. Sequenced material: blood, either unsorted or a sorted T cell fraction (not recorded which). Every receptor here comes from a male donor with ankylosing spondylitis or in good health (not recorded which). Each CDR3 is given with its conserved first and last residue. The D gene is left open where the match is weak. Clone size is given for some rows only: seen once, a few or many times, or a class if the clone is expanded.

many	TRBJ2-2	TRBD2	TRBV20-1	TGCAGTGCTAGGGGGGGCAGCGGGGGGACCGGGGAGCTGTTTTTT	CSARGGSGGTGELFF
few	TRBJ2-7	NA	TRBV6-5	TGTGCCTCAAGGACGGTCGGCTACGAGCAGTACTTC	CASRTVGYEQYF
many	TRBJ2-7	NA	TRBV2	TGTGCCAGCGCACTAACAGGACCCCTCTCCTACGAGCAGTACTTC	CASALTGPLSYEQYF
few	TRBJ2-3	TRBD1	TRBV29-1	TGCAGCGACCCACCTACTACCGGGACAGTGAGCACAGATATGCAGTATTTT	CSDPPTTGTVSTDMQYF
once	TRBJ1-6	NA	TRBV6-1	TGTGCCAGCGTAGCGGGATATAATTCACCCCTCCACTTT	CASVAGYNSPLHF
NA	TRBJ1-1	NA	TRBV9	TGTGCCAGCAGCGTAGGTGGTGAAGCTTTCTTT	CASSVGGEAFF
many	TRBJ2-5	TRBD2	TRBV4-2	TGTGCCAGCAGCCTCATCCCCGCTAGCGGGGGCCTGCCCGTCCAAGAGACCCAGTACTTC	CASSLIPASGGLPVQETQYF
NA	TRBJ2-3	TRBD1	TRBV11-2	TGTGCCAGCAGCTTCCAGGGGACAGGGGTCCCCGATACGCAGTATTTT	CASSFQGTGVPDTQYF
many	TRBJ1-1	NA	TRBV3-1	TGTGCCAGCAGCCAACTACAGAACACTGAAGCTTTCTTT	CASSQLQNTEAFF
few	TRBJ2-1	NA	TRBV12-3/TRBV12-4	TGTGCCAGCAGTTTAGCTAGAGGGAAAGGGCACAATGAGCAGTTCTTC	CASSLARGKGHNEQFF
many	TRBJ2-1	TRBD2	TRBV10-3	TGTGCCATCAGTGGTCAGCGGGGGGGCCCCGGAGCGGATGAGCAGTTCTTC	CAISGQRGGPGADEQFF
NA	TRBJ1-2	NA	TRBV15	TGTGCCACAAGACACGGCAGCCTCTATGGCTACACCTTC	CATRHGSLYGYTF
NA	TRBJ2-5	NA	TRBV6-5	TGTGCCAGCAGTTACTCGGCCCTTCCGGCGGAGACCCAGTACTTC	CASSYSALPAETQYF
many	TRBJ2-2	NA	TRBV12-3/TRBV12-4	TGTGCCAGCAGTTTATCGGGGGCCCACACCGGGGAGCTGTTTTTT	CASSLSGAHTGELFF
NA	TRBJ2-7	TRBD1	TRBV4-2	TGTGCCAGCAGCCAAGAGGGGACAGCCTACTACGAGCAGTACTTC	CASSQEGTAYYEQYF
many	TRBJ2-1	NA	TRBV12-3/TRBV12-4	TGTGCCAGCACCCTGCTGGGACGGGATGAGCAGTTCTTC	CASTLLGRDEQFF
many	TRBJ1-2	NA	TRBV4-1	TGCGCCAGCAGCCAGCCCGACAGAGCTAACTATGGCTACACCTTC	CASSQPDRANYGYTF
many	TRBJ1-2	NA	TRBV12-3/TRBV12-4	TGTGCCAGCTCGGGGCCCTTACGTTTCCCGGGGGGCTACACCTTC	CASSGPLRFPGGYTF
many	TRBJ2-5	NA	TRBV11-2	TGTGCCAGCAGACACACCAGGAAGACCCAGTACTTC	CASRHTRKTQYF
NA	TRBJ2-7	NA	TRBV11-2	TGTGCCAGCAGCTTAGACCGAGATAACCCCTACGAGCAGTACTTC	CASSLDRDNPYEQYF
NA	TRBJ2-7	TRBD2	TRBV3-1	TGTGCCAGCAGCCGCAACCGGGAGGACGAGCAGTACTTC	CASSRNREDEQYF
many	TRBJ1-2	NA	TRBV29-1	TGCAGCGTGGGAGGAGTTGGGACATACTATGGCTACACCTTC	CSVGGVGTYYGYTF
NA	TRBJ2-4	TRBD1	TRBV10-3	TGTGCCATCAGAGCGGGACAGGGGAAGGAAAACATTCAGTACTTC	CAIRAGQGKENIQYF
many	TRBJ2-5	NA	TRBV29-1	TGCAGCGTTGCCTGGGGAGAAGAGACCCAGTACTTC	CSVAWGEETQYF
many	TRBJ2-7	NA	TRBV6-1	TGTGCCAGCAGGCAGGGCTTAGCCTACGAGCAGTACTTC	CASRQGLAYEQYF
many	TRBJ1-2	NA	TRBV5-1	TGCGCCAGCAGCGGATACAGGGCTGGCGATGGCTACACCTTC	CASSGYRAGDGYTF